One TCR beta chain is described in this entry. Extracted RNA was reverse transcribed into cDNA, the sequencing template. Clones were sequenced by immunoSEQ multiplex PCR, and TCRdb holds only the in-frame ones, with some missing. Here the sample spans roughly 280,000 clones, roughly 60% being singletons. This specimen belongs to a study of CD8+ T cells in alopecia areata. Study in general: The share of scalp area affected provided the severity score for treated patients.

This CDR3 is built from 15 residues. Per the germline V gene, CDR1 is KGHSH and CDR2 is LQKENI. V was trimmed by 1 base and J by 4 bases, leaving 12 bases between them. Documented treatment: oral pan-JAK inhibitor, 5-10 mg twice daily. V is TRBV18 and J is TRBJ2-3; possible D gene TRBD2, 6 bases. The source material was CD4+ T cells sorted from blood, sampled around week 54, from a patient treated with tofacitinib. This clonotype was obtained from a human donor with alopecia areata. CDR3 region: CASSPQRLGPDTQYF. The CDR3 DNA is TGTGCCAGCTCACCACAACGACTAGGCCCAGATACGCAGTATTTT.